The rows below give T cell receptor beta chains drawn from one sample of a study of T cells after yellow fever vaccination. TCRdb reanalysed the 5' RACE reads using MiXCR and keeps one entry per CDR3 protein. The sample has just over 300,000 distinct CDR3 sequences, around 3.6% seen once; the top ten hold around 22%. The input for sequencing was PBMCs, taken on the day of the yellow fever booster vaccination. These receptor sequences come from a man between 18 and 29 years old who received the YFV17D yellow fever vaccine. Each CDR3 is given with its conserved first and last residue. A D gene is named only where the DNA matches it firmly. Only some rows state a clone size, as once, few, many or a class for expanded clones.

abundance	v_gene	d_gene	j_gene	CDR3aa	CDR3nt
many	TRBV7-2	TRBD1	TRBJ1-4	CASSSGTGDEKLFF	TGTGCCAGCAGCTCCGGGACAGGGGATGAAAAACTGTTTTTT
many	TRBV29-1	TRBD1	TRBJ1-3	CSVTYRGKGNTIYF	TGCAGCGTCACGTACAGGGGCAAGGGAAACACCATATATTTT
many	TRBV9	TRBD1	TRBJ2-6	CASSVAGQGIPGANVLTF	TGTGCCAGCAGCGTAGCTGGACAGGGGATCCCTGGGGCCAACGTCCTGACTTTC
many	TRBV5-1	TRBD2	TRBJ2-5	CASSSLLAGDQETQYF	TGCGCCAGCAGCTCCTTACTAGCGGGGGACCAAGAGACCCAGTACTTC
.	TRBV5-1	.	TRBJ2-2	CASSLRRGPNTGELFF	TGCGCCAGCAGCTTGCGTCGCGGGCCGAACACCGGGGAGCTGTTTTTT
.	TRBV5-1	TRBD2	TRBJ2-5	CASSFGGSGGEETQYF	TGCGCCAGCAGCTTTGGAGGCAGCGGGGGAGAAGAGACCCAGTACTTC
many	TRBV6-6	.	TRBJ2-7	CASSYGGSYEQYF	TGTGCCAGCAGTTACGGGGGTTCCTACGAGCAGTACTTC
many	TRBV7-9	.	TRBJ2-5	CASSQRRPTETQYF	TGTGCCAGCAGCCAACGACGTCCTACAGAGACCCAGTACTTC
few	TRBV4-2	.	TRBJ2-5	CASSPLGDTKQETQYF	TGTGCCAGCAGCCCTCTGGGAGACACGAAACAAGAGACCCAGTACTTC
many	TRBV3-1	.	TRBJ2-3	CASSLGRLNTQYF	TGTGCCAGCAGCCTCGGACGTCTGAATACGCAGTATTTT
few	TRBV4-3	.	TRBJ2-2	CASSLVGRPNTGELFF	TGCGCCAGCAGCCTTGTCGGTAGACCGAACACCGGGGAGCTGTTTTTT
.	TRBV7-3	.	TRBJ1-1	CASSLKALGDTEAFF	TGTGCCAGCAGCTTAAAGGCATTAGGGGACACTGAAGCTTTCTTT
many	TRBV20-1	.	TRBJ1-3	CSARGPYTIYF	TGCAGTGCTAGGGGGCCATACACCATATATTTT
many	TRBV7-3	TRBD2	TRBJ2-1	CASSAHSERGAYNEQFF	TGTGCCAGCAGCGCACACTCTGAGCGGGGGGCCTACAATGAGCAGTTCTTC
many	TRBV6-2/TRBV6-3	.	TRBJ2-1	CASTQGTGAGEQFF	TGTGCCAGCACCCAGGGAACCGGGGCGGGTGAGCAGTTCTTC
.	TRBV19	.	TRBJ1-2	CASSRMDTFSGYTF	TGTGCCAGTAGTAGGATGGACACGTTCTCTGGCTACACCTTC
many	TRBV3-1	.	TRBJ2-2	CASSPPGEPGTGELFF	TGTGCCAGCAGCCCCCCGGGGGAGCCCGGGACCGGGGAGCTGTTTTTT
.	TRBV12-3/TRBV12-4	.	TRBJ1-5	CASGRRDESNQPQHF	TGTGCCAGCGGCCGGAGGGATGAAAGCAATCAGCCCCAGCATTTT
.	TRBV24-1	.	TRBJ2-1	CATSDPQAGSYNEQFF	TGTGCCACCAGTGATCCCCAAGCCGGCTCCTACAATGAGCAGTTCTTC
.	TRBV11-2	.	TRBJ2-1	CASWKRAATYNEQFF	TGTGCCAGCTGGAAACGGGCAGCTACCTACAATGAGCAGTTCTTC
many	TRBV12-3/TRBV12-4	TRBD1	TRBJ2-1	CASRPGQGNNEQFF	TGTGCCAGCAGACCGGGACAGGGGAACAATGAGCAGTTCTTC
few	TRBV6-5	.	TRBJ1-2	CASSYSSGHYGYTF	TGTGCCAGCAGTTACTCGAGCGGGCACTATGGCTACACCTTC
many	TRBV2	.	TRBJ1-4	CASSGTDEKLFF	TGTGCCAGCAGTGGGACAGATGAAAAACTGTTTTTT
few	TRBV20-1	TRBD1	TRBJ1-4	CSARSDRGEKLFF	TGCAGTGCTAGATCGGACAGGGGTGAAAAACTGTTTTTT
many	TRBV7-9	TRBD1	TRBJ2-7	CASSYTGQEPYEQYF	TGTGCCAGCAGCTACACCGGACAGGAACCCTACGAGCAGTACTTC
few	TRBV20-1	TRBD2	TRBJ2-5	CSASPGLAGTYQETQYF	TGCAGTGCTAGTCCCGGACTAGCGGGGACGTACCAAGAGACCCAGTACTTC
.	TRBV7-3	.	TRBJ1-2	CASSFPRNYGYTF	TGTGCCAGCAGCTTTCCCCGTAACTATGGCTACACCTTC
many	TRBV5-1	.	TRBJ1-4	CASSGGRATNEKLFF	TGCGCCAGCAGCGGGGGCAGGGCAACTAATGAAAAACTGTTTTTT
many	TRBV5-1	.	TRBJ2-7	CASSLAGLEPTYEQYF	TGCGCCAGCAGCTTGGCGGGACTCGAACCTACCTACGAGCAGTACTTC
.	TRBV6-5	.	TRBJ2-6	CASSYSLDSGANVLTF	TGTGCCAGCAGTTACTCGTTGGACTCTGGGGCCAACGTCCTGACTTTC
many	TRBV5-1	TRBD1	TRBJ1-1	CASRRTGSAGGSEAFF	TGCGCCAGCAGACGCACCGGGTCGGCAGGGGGCAGTGAAGCTTTCTTT
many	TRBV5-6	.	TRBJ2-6	CASSRTGANVLTF	TGTGCCAGCAGCCGGACTGGGGCCAACGTCCTGACTTTC
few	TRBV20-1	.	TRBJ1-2	CSARERQVFGYGYTF	TGCAGTGCTAGGGAGAGACAGGTCTTCGGGTATGGCTACACCTTC
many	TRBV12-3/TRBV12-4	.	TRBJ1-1	CASSLQVNTEAFF	TGTGCCAGCAGCTTGCAGGTGAACACTGAAGCTTTCTTT
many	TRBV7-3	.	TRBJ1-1	CASSLEGMNTEAFF	TGTGCCAGCAGCTTAGAGGGTATGAACACTGAAGCTTTCTTT
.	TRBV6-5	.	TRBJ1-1	CASSSKGFRLPEAFF	TGTGCCAGCAGTTCCAAGGGATTTAGGCTCCCTGAAGCTTTCTTT
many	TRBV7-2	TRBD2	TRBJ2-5	CASSLVREAETQYF	TGTGCCAGCAGCTTAGTGCGGGAGGCGGAGACCCAGTACTTC
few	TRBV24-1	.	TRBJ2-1	CATSEGNNNEQFF	TGTGCCACCAGTGAGGGGAACAACAATGAGCAGTTCTTC
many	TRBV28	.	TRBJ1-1	CATSWGNTEAFF	TGTGCCACCTCGTGGGGGAACACTGAAGCTTTCTTT
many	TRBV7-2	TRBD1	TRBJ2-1	CASRGQGARNEQFF	TGTGCCAGCAGGGGACAGGGGGCGAGGAATGAGCAGTTCTTC
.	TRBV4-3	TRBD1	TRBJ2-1	CASSQDGGTGGNEQFF	TGCGCCAGCAGCCAAGACGGGGGAACAGGGGGTAATGAGCAGTTCTTC
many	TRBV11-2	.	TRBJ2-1	CASSLGSLARYNEQFF	TGTGCCAGCAGCTTAGGCTCCCTAGCGCGTTACAATGAGCAGTTCTTC
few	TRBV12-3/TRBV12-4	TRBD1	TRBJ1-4	CASSPLQGNEKLFF	TGTGCCAGCAGTCCACTACAGGGGAATGAAAAACTGTTTTTT
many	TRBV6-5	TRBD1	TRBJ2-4	CASSGGTGVPKNIQYF	TGTGCCAGCAGTGGCGGGACAGGGGTTCCCAAAAACATTCAGTACTTC
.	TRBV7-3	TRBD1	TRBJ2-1	CASSLTGGTGGVNEQFF	TGTGCCAGCAGCTTAACTGGTGGGACAGGGGGAGTCAATGAGCAGTTCTTC
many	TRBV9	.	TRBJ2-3	CASSPRQDITDTQYF	TGTGCCAGCAGCCCTCGACAGGATATCACAGATACGCAGTATTTT
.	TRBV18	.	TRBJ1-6	CASSPDADSPLHF	TGTGCCAGCTCACCAGACGCGGATTCACCCCTCCACTTT
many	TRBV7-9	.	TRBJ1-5	CASSFDSVAQHF	TGTGCCAGCAGCTTCGACAGCGTAGCCCAGCATTTT
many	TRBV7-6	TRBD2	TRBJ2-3	CASSPGLAGDSTDTQYF	TGTGCCAGCAGTCCGGGACTAGCGGGAGATAGCACAGATACGCAGTATTTT
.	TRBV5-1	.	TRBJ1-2	CASSLAGLRGYTF	TGCGCCAGCAGCTTGGCCGGACTCAGGGGCTACACCTTC
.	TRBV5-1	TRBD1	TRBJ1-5	CASSLGPTGVQPQHF	TGCGCCAGCAGCTTGGGACCCACAGGGGTCCAGCCCCAGCATTTT
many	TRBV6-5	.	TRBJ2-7	CASRAPLDSSYEQYF	TGTGCCAGCAGAGCCCCTTTGGATAGCTCCTACGAGCAGTACTTC
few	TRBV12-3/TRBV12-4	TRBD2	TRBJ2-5	CASRRTSGGARETQYF	TGTGCCAGCAGGCGGACTAGCGGGGGGGCCCGAGAGACCCAGTACTTC
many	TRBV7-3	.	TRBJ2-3	CASSLFKDSQTQYF	TGTGCCAGCAGCTTATTTAAGGACTCTCAGACGCAGTATTTT
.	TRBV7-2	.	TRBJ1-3	CASSLGRLLYF	TGTGCCAGCAGCTTGGGGCGGCTCTTATATTTT
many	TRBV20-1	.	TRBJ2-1	CSAIWWGAISYNEQFF	TGCAGTGCGATTTGGTGGGGGGCGATCTCCTACAATGAGCAGTTCTTC
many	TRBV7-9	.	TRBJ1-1	CASSQEGGAYTEAFF	TGTGCCAGCAGCCAAGAGGGGGGCGCTTACACTGAAGCTTTCTTT
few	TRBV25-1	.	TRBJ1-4	CASSEYQRLNEKLFF	TGTGCCAGCAGTGAATATCAGCGCCTTAATGAAAAACTGTTTTTT
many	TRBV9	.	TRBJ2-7	CASKYWEQYF	TGTGCCAGCAAGTACTGGGAGCAGTACTTC
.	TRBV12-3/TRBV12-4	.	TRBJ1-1	CASSLAQGTEAFF	TGTGCCAGCAGTTTAGCGCAGGGCACTGAAGCTTTCTTT